This passage covers 32 T cell receptor beta chains from one sample sequenced in a study of vaccination and CD4 T cells after COVID-19 (dated by TCRdb to between 2020 and 2023). Preparation of the library involved PCR. Sequencing was carried out with an Illumina iSeq 100. TCRdb trimmed public reads at Q25 via fastp, called clones via MiXCR and kept in-frame beta chains. Every distinct CDR3 protein forms one entry, paired with its most common genes and DNA. Counted in this sample were roughly 19,000 distinct CDR3 sequences; less than 70% of them appeared once. Around 1.1% of the sample is taken by the ten largest. Here the sequenced sample was CD4+ T cells from blood, taken after SARS-CoV-2 vaccination. Source of these receptors: a human donor who had recovered from COVID-19.

The V call is TRBV30, the J call TRBJ2-3, with a possible D match to TRBD1 (5 bases). The germline V gene encodes CDR1 GTSNPN and CDR2 SVGIG (reference sequence). Between the trimmed V and J ends, which lost 0 bases and 2 bases, there was a span of 9 bases. This CDR3 is 14 amino acids long. The CDR3 DNA sequence: TGTGCCTGGAGTGTAGGGGTAGACACAGATACGCAGTATTTT. This gives the protein CAWSVGVDTDTQYF. Full variable domain (rest looked up from reference TRBV30 and TRBJ2-3): SQTIHQWPATLVQPVGSPLSLECTVEGTSNPNLYWYRQAAGRGLQLLFYSVGIGQISSEVPQNLSASRPQDRQFILSSKKLLLSDSGFYLCAWSVGVDTDTQYFGPGTRLTVL.

The chain joins TRBV6-2 or TRBV6-3 to TRBJ2-1; TRBD1 matches at 7 bases. The CDR3 totals 15 residues. The J segment lost 6 bases and the V segment lost 4 bases, leaving 9 bases of the junction unmatched. The germline V gene has CDR1 MNHEY and CDR2 SVGEGT. In DNA form, the CDR3 reads TGTGCCAGCAGTTTACAGGGGTTTATCGGCAATGAGCAGTTCTTC. Translating gives CASSLQGFIGNEQFF.

The chain couples TRBV15 to TRBJ1-2, with TRBD1 identical over 7 bases. Germline CDR1 is LNHNV and CDR2 is YYDKDF (reference sequence). J gave up 5 bases and V 0 bases, and 15 bases lay outside the gene matches. This CDR3 has 18 residues. The CDR3 nucleotides read TGTGCCACCAGCAGAGATCGAAACATTAGGGGGCGATGGTATGGCTACACCTTC. Its translation: CATSRDRNIRGRWYGYTF.

This clonotype showed up just once. The DNA of the CDR3 is TGTGCCAGCAGCTTGGGGACAGCGAGGTATGGCTACACCTTC. Its translation is CASSLGTARYGYTF. The V and J genes are TRBV5-6 and TRBJ1-2, with D tentatively TRBD1 (6 bases). CDR1 and CDR2 from the germline V gene are SGHDT and YYEEEE. The CDR3 is 14 amino acids. V lost 0 bases and J lost 5, with 11 bases in between.

The chain combines TRBV7-3 with TRBJ2-2; D gene ambiguous. The CDR3 contains 14 residues. The V end lost 2 bases, the J end lost 1 base, and 5 bases lay between the germline ends. Germline V gene lookup returns CDR1 SGHTA and CDR2 FQGTGA. DNA of the CDR3: TGTGCCAGCAGCTTAGGTCTGAACACCGGGGAGCTGTTTTTT. It yields the protein CASSLGLNTGELFF.

The gene calls are TRBV20-1 and TRBJ2-5; TRBD1 is a possible D gene (6 bases). CDR1 is DFQATT and CDR2 is SNEGSKA in the germline V gene (reference sequence). V was shortened by 3 bases and J by 3 bases, with 20 bases between the two germline ends. The CDR3 is 16 residues long. The CDR3, as DNA: TGCAGTGCTAGGAGCCAGGCTGAACAGGGTAAAGAGACCCAGTACTTC. Residues: CSARSQAEQGKETQYF.

This rearrangement joins TRBV12-3 or TRBV12-4 to TRBJ2-1; possible D gene TRBD2, 5 bases. Trimming left V 3 bases short and J 13 bases short, with 25 bases between. This CDR3 is 16 amino acids long. Written as DNA, the CDR3 is TGTGCCAGCAGTTTTCTCGGGAAACGGATGGGTGGTGAACAGTTCTTC. It specifies CASSFLGKRMGGEQFF.

V and J are TRBV20-1 and TRBJ2-1; 16 bases map to TRBD2. The CDR3 runs to 13 residues. Germline loops: CDR1 DFQATT, CDR2 SNEGSKA (reference sequence). The CDR3 sequence is CSEGLAGGNEQFF. CDR3 bases: TGCAGCGAGGGACTAGCGGGAGGGAATGAGCAGTTCTTC.

This clonotype was found a few times. The gene calls are TRBV7-2 and TRBJ2-3, with D tentatively TRBD2 (5 bases). Trimming removed 6 bases from V and 2 bases from J, with 12 bases in between. The CDR3 totals 14 residues. Germline CDR1 and CDR2: SGHTA and FQGNSA. The CDR3 protein is CASREAVVTDTQYF. For the CDR3, the DNA is TGTGCCAGCAGGGAGGCCGTAGTCACAGATACGCAGTATTTT.

This chain links TRBV5-6 with TRBJ1-5, with 10 nucleotides matching TRBD1. CDR3 length: 16 residues. Looked up from germline, CDR1 is SGHDT and CDR2 is YYEEEE. V dropped 6 bases and J dropped 3; count of bases not matched to a gene: 9. DNA of the CDR3: TGTGCCAGCACCCTTTACGGGACAGGGGACAATCAGCCCCAGCATTTT. Its translation: CASTLYGTGDNQPQHF.

The table lists this clonotype with a few counts. The CDR3 protein is CSAGMGQSEAFF. CDR3 bases: TGCAGTGCTGGGATGGGACAGAGTGAAGCTTTCTTT. The chain uses TRBV20-1 and TRBJ1-1, with 7 bases fitting TRBD1. This CDR3 region has 12 residues. The V segment lost 5 bases and the J segment 7 bases; nucleotides outside the gene matches: 7. Per germline, CDR1 DFQATT and CDR2 SNEGSKA (reference sequence).

This chain connects TRBV25-1 to TRBJ2-3; D uncertain. Germline V gives CDR1 MGHDK, CDR2 SYGVNS. V lost 6 bases to trimming and J lost 4 bases, with 14 bases between them. This CDR3 has 14 residues. The CDR3 DNA reads TGTGCCAGCAGCCCCGCTAATCGGCCAGATACGCAGTATTTT. It yields the protein CASSPANRPDTQYF.

This clonotype came up a few times. The rearrangement joins TRBV20-1 to TRBJ2-7, with 14 positions matching TRBD2. The V gene's germline CDR1 is DFQATT and CDR2 SNEGSKA (reference sequence). V was pared by 3 bases and J by 1 base, with 14 bases of the junction left unmatched. There are 19 residues in the CDR3. CDR3 nucleotide sequence: TGCAGTGCTAGGCCCATATCATACGGGACTAGCGGGAGTTCCTACGAGCAGTACTTC. It is translated as CSARPISYGTSGSSYEQYF.

V usage is TRBV30 and J usage is TRBJ2-2, with D possibly TRBD2 on 6 matching bases. The V end lost 3 bases, the J end lost 3 bases, and 11 bases lay between the germline ends. The CDR3 totals 14 residues. Germline V gene lookup returns CDR1 GTSNPN and CDR2 SVGIG (reference sequence). CDR3 sequence: CAWSRRGYTGELFF. CDR3 coding DNA: TGTGCCTGGAGCCGGAGGGGTTACACCGGGGAGCTGTTTTTT.

The DNA for the CDR3 is TGCGCCAGCAGAAACCGGGACCACTCCTACGAGCAGTACTTC. Residues: CASRNRDHSYEQYF. The chain uses TRBV10-2 and TRBJ2-7; the D call may be TRBD1 or TRBD2 (5 bases each). The length of the CDR3 is 14 residues. The germline CDR1 and CDR2 sequences are WSHSY and SAAADI. V was cut by 6 bases and J by 0 bases, with 12 bases left in between.

This clonotype was seen only a few times. V gene TRBV7-8 combines with J gene TRBJ1-5, with 8 nucleotides matching TRBD1. The CDR3 runs to 15 residues. Germline V gene sequence: CDR1 SGHVS, CDR2 FQNEAQ. J was trimmed by 3 bases and V by 5 bases; bases with no gene match: 6. The CDR3 is CASSLGQAINQPQHF. CDR3 coding DNA: TGTGCCAGCAGCCTGGGACAGGCGATCAATCAGCCCCAGCATTTT. Full variable domain (outside the CDR3, taken from reference TRBV7-8 and TRBJ1-5): GAGVSQSPRYKVAKRGQDVALRCDPISGHVSLFWYQQALGQGPEFLTYFQNEAQLDKSGLPSDRFFAERPEGSVSTLKIQRTQQEDSAVYLCASSLGQAINQPQHFGDGTRLSIL.

This clonotype was seen more than once but under ten times. This chain joins TRBV10-3 and TRBJ1-2; TRBD1 is a possible D gene (5 bases). In germline, CDR1 is ENHRY, CDR2 SYGVKD. The CDR3 totals 13 residues. V gave up 6 bases and J gave up 4 bases, with 12 bases separating them. CDR3 sequence reads: CAIRGGRGYGYTF. The CDR3 DNA reads as TGTGCCATCAGGGGGGGTCGGGGCTATGGCTACACCTTC.

The V and J genes are TRBV28 and TRBJ2-5; maybe TRBD1 (5 bases). The germline V and J ends were trimmed by 2 bases and 4 bases, with 14 bases remaining between them. The CDR3 spans 15 residues. Germline V gene sequence: CDR1 MDHEN, CDR2 SYDVKM. The DNA for the CDR3 is TGTGCCAGCAGTTTAGGGGCGGTGGGTTCAGAGACCCAGTACTTC. It codes for CASSLGAVGSETQYF.

The chain is built from TRBV7-3 and TRBJ2-3, with D possibly matching TRBD2 (6 bases). Trimming took 3 bases from V and 0 from J, leaving 10 bases between them. Germline V gene data show CDR1 as SGHTA and CDR2 as FQGTGA. The CDR3 covers 15 residues. The CDR3 DNA reads TGTGCCAGCAGCTTTACGGGAGTCAGCACAGATACGCAGTATTTT. Translated: CASSFTGVSTDTQYF. Looking up the rest from reference TRBV7-3 and TRBJ2-3 gives the full variable domain: GAGVSQTPSNKVTEKGKYVELRCDPISGHTALYWYRQSLGQGPEFLIYFQGTGAADDSGLPNDRFFAVRPEGSVSTLKIQRTERGDSAVYLCASSFTGVSTDTQYFGPGTRLTVL.

The chain carries TRBV29-1 and TRBJ1-1, with TRBD1 as a possible D gene (5 bases). V was pared by 4 bases and J by 0 bases, with 6 bases between. The CDR3 runs 12 residues. Germline V gene data show CDR1 as SQVTM and CDR2 as ANQGSEA. The CDR3 DNA is TGCAGCGTTGGGGGGGTGAACACTGAAGCTTTCTTT. Its translation: CSVGGVNTEAFF.

The chain links TRBV7-9 to TRBJ1-2, with D perhaps TRBD1 (6 bases). Trimming shortened V by 7 bases and J by 3 bases, and 12 bases separated the two germline ends. The V gene's germline CDR1 is SEHNR and CDR2 FQNEAQ (reference sequence). The CDR3 runs 13 residues. The CDR3 loop reads CASKRDTDYGYTF. CDR3 in DNA: TGTGCCAGCAAACGGGACACGGACTATGGCTACACCTTC.

The gene calls are TRBV20-1 and TRBJ1-5; 11 bases fit TRBD1. Germline-derived CDR1 and CDR2 are DFQATT and SNEGSKA (reference sequence). The CDR3 runs to 17 residues. V gave up 0 bases and J gave up 7 bases; unmatched junction bases: 11. CDR3 sequence reads: CSARDSTGTGGLQPQHF. In nucleotides, the CDR3 is TGCAGTGCTAGAGATAGTACCGGGACAGGGGGTTTGCAGCCCCAGCATTTT.

This clonotype showed up just a few times. The chain employs TRBV20-1 and TRBJ1-2; D perhaps matches TRBD1 (6 bases). V lost 6 bases and J lost 9, with 23 bases in between. The CDR3 consists of 14 residues. Germline V gene sequence: CDR1 DFQATT, CDR2 SNEGSKA (reference sequence). CDR3 DNA sequence: TGCAGTGCGCCCGGACAGTTCGGGGTGGGGAGCTACACCTTC. It encodes CSAPGQFGVGSYTF.

This sequence joins TRBV19 and TRBJ1-5; a possible D gene is TRBD1 (5 bases). Germline V gene sequence: CDR1 LNHDA, CDR2 SQIVND (reference sequence). Trimming pared 5 bases from V and 0 bases from J, leaving 17 bases between. The CDR3 loop spans 17 amino acids. This chain's CDR3 is CASSPSGPLFSNQPQHF. In DNA, the CDR3 is TGTGCCAGTAGTCCTTCGGGACCCCTCTTTAGCAATCAGCCCCAGCATTTT.

V and J are TRBV20-1 and TRBJ2-2; TRBD2 matches at 13 bases. With 3 bases clipped from V and 7 bases from J, the junction kept 2 bases outside the gene matches. The CDR3 has 14 amino acids. CDR1 DFQATT and CDR2 SNEGSKA come from the germline V gene (reference sequence). The CDR3 here is CSARTSGRIGELFF. The DNA of the CDR3 is TGCAGTGCTAGGACTAGCGGGAGGATCGGGGAGCTGTTTTTT.

The chain carries TRBV5-1 and TRBJ2-7; 7 bases map to TRBD1. The CDR3 has 18 amino acids. The germline V gene encodes CDR1 SGHRS and CDR2 YFSETQ. V lost 0 bases and J lost 0; bases outside the gene matches: 12. CDR3 amino acids: CASSLGPSSGGSSYEQYF. Here the CDR3 DNA reads TGCGCCAGCAGCTTGGGGCCAAGTTCAGGGGGTTCCTCCTACGAGCAGTACTTC.

This clonotype was detected a few times. The V gene is TRBV20-1, the J gene TRBJ1-5; tentatively, D is TRBD1 (5 bases). Trimming removed 0 bases from V and 7 bases from J, with 22 bases in between. Germline CDR1 DFQATT, CDR2 SNEGSKA (reference sequence). CDR3 length: 17 amino acids. CDR3 DNA sequence: TGCAGTGCTAGAGATTCGCGGGGAGGCAGGGTGAAACAGCCCCAGCATTTT. Translation gives CSARDSRGGRVKQPQHF.

The rearrangement joins TRBV24-1 to TRBJ2-3, with D possibly TRBD2 on 5 matching bases. The germline V gene encodes CDR1 KGHDR and CDR2 SFDVKD. This CDR3 comprises 14 residues. V was clipped by 9 bases and J by 0 bases, with 12 bases between them. CDR3 in amino acids: CATAVGGSTDTQYF. CDR3 coding DNA: TGTGCCACCGCCGTCGGAGGTAGCACAGATACGCAGTATTTT.

V usage is TRBV7-2 and J usage is TRBJ1-1, with unresolved D. This CDR3 region has 12 residues. The V gene lost 2 bases and the J gene lost 8 bases, with 9 bases spanning the gap. CDR1 and CDR2 from the germline V gene are SGHTA and FQGNSA. CDR3 nucleotides: TGTGCCAGCAGCTTACGAGGAGTAGAAGCTTTCTTT. This codes for CASSLRGVEAFF.

The chain links TRBV7-9 to TRBJ2-1, with 8 bases that match TRBD1. J lost 4 bases, V lost 3 bases, and 2 bases had no gene match. The CDR3 extends over 14 amino acids. Germline lookup yields CDR1 SEHNR and CDR2 FQNEAQ (reference sequence). Written as DNA, the CDR3 is TGTGCCAGCAGCTTGGGACAGGTTTACAATGAGCAGTTCTTC. It is translated as CASSLGQVYNEQFF.

V gene TRBV10-3 combines with J gene TRBJ1-1; tentative D call: TRBD1 (5 bases). Trimming left V 2 bases short and J 12 bases short, with 25 bases between. The germline V gene has CDR1 ENHRY and CDR2 SYGVKD. The length of the CDR3 is 16 residues. Here the CDR3 DNA reads TGTGCCATCAGTGAGCCCCAAGGCGGGGGTCTGTGGGAGACTTTCTTT. It specifies CAISEPQGGGLWETFF.

This clonotype occurred a few times. This chain connects TRBV6-1 to TRBJ2-4; 11 nucleotides match TRBD1. Trimming removed 5 bases from V and 7 bases from J; junction bases left unmatched: 1. The CDR3 consists of 13 residues. CDR1 MNHNS and CDR2 SASEGT come from the germline V gene. CDR3 amino acids: CASSRDRGNIQYF. The DNA for the CDR3 is TGTGCCAGCAGTCGGGACAGGGGGAACATTCAGTACTTC.